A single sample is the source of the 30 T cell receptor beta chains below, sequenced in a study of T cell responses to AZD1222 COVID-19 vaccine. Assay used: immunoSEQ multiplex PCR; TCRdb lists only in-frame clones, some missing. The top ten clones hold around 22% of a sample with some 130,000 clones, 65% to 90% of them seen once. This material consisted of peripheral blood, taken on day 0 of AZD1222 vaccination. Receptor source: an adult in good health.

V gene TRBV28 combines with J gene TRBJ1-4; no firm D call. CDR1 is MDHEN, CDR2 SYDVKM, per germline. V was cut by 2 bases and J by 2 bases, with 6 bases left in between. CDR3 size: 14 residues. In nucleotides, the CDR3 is TGTGCCAGCAGTTTAAGGGTTACTAATGAAAAACTGTTTTTT. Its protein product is CASSLRVTNEKLFF.

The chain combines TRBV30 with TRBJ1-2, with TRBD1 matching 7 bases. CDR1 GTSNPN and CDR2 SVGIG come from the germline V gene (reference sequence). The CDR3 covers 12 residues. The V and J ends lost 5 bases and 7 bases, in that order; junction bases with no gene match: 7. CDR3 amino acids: CAWGKGAGGYTF. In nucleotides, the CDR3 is TGTGCCTGGGGGAAGGGGGCCGGTGGCTACACCTTC.

DNA of the CDR3: TGTGCCAGCAGCCAAGATATGGGGACAGGGGGACGCCAAGAGACCCAGTACTTC. Protein: CASSQDMGTGGRQETQYF. V and J are TRBV14 and TRBJ2-5, with 11 bases that match TRBD1. V lost 0 bases, J lost 1 base, and 7 bases stayed unmatched. Germline V gene sequence: CDR1 SGHDN, CDR2 FVKESK. This CDR3 is 18 amino acids long.

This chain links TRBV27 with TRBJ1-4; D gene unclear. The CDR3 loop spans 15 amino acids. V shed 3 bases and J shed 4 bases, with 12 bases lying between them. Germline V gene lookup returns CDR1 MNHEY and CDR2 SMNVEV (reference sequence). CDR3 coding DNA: TGTGCCAGCAGTTTCACGACGGCACTTAATGAAAAACTGTTTTTT. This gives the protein CASSFTTALNEKLFF.

The CDR3 here is CASSLELGAGTEAFF. CDR3 coding DNA: TGTGCCAGCAGCTTAGAGTTGGGGGCAGGGACTGAAGCTTTCTTT. J is TRBJ1-1 and V is TRBV7-9; tentative D call: TRBD1 (6 bases). Germline V gives CDR1 SEHNR, CDR2 FQNEAQ (reference sequence). V dropped 1 base and J dropped 5 bases, with 14 bases sitting between them. This CDR3 spans 15 amino acids.

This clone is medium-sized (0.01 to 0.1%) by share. DNA of the CDR3: TGTGCCAGCAGCCTAACGAACGAGGGGTTCTATCAGCCCCAGCATTTT. This translates into CASSLTNEGFYQPQHF. The chain is built from TRBV7-8 and TRBJ1-5; perhaps TRBD1 as D (5 bases). Per the germline V gene, CDR1 is SGHVS and CDR2 is FQNEAQ. With 5 bases removed from V and 5 bases from J, the gap between germline ends came to 19 bases. The CDR3 has 16 amino acids.

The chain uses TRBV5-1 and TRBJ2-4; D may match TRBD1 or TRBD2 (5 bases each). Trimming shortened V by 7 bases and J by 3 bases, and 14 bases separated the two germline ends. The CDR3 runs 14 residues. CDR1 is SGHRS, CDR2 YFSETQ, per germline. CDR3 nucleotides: TGCGCCAGCGGGGCAGGAGGTGACAAAAACATTCAGTACTTC. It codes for CASGAGGDKNIQYF.

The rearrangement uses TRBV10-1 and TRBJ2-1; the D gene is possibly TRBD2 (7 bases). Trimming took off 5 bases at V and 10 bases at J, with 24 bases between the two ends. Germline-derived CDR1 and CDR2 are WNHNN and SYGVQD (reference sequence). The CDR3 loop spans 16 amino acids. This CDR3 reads CASSLMEGGSYNEQFF. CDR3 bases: TGCGCCAGCAGTCTTATGGAGGGGGGGTCTTATAACGAGCAGTTCTTC.

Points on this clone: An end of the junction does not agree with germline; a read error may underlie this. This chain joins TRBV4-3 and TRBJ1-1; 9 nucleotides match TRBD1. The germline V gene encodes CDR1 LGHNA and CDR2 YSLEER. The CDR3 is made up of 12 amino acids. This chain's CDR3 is CASSPQQGARVF. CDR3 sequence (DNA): TGCGCCAGCAGCCCTCAACAGGGGGCGAGGGTCTTT.

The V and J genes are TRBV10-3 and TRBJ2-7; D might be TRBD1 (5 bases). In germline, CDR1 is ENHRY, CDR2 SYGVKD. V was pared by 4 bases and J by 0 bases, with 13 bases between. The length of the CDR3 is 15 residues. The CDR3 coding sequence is TGTGCCATCAGTGCCCCGGACACGACCTCCTACGAGCAGTACTTC. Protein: CAISAPDTTSYEQYF.

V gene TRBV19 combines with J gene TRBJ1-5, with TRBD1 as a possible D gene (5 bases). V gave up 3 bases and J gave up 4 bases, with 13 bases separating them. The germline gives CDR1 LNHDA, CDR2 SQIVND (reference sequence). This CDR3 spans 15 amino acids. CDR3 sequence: CASSIKGASNQPQHF. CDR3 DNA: TGTGCCAGTAGTATTAAAGGGGCCAGTAATCAGCCCCAGCATTTT. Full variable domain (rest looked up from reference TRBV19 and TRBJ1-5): DGGITQSPKYLFRKEGQNVTLSCEQNLNHDAMYWYRQDPGQGLRLIYYSQIVNDFQKGDIAEGYSVSREKKESFPLTVTSAQKNPTAFYLCASSIKGASNQPQHFGDGTRLSIL.

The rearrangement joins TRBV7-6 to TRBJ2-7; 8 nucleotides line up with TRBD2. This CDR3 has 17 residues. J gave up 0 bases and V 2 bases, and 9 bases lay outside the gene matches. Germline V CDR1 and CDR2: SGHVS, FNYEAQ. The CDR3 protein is CASSLKPERGSSYEQYF. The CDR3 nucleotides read TGTGCCAGCAGCTTAAAACCCGAGCGGGGGAGCTCCTACGAGCAGTACTTC.

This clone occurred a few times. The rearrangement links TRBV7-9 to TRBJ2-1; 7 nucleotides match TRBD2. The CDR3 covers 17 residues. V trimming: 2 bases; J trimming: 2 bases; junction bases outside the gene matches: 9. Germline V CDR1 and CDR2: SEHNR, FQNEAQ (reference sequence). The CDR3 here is CASSLPRRLATYNEQFF. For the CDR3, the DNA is TGTGCCAGCAGCTTACCTAGACGACTAGCAACCTACAATGAGCAGTTCTTC. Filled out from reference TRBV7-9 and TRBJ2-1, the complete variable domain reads DTGVSQNPRHKITKRGQNVTFRCDPISEHNRLYWYRQTLGQGPEFLTYFQNEAQLEKSRLLSDRFSAERPKGSFSTLEIQRTEQGDSAMYLCASSLPRRLATYNEQFFGPGTRLTVL.

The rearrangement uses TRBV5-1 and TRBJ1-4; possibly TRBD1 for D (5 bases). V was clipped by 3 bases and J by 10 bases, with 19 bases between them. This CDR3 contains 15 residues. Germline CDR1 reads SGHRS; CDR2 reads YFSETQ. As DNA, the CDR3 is TGCGCCAGCAGCTCGGCCGGGGCGGAGGGAGGAAAACTGTTTTTT. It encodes CASSSAGAEGGKLFF.

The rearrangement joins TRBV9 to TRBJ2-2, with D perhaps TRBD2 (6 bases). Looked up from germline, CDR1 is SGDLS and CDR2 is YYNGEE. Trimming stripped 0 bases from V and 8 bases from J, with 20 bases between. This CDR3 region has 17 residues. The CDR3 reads CASSVAGSGAAGGELFF. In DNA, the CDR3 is TGTGCCAGCAGCGTAGCTGGTAGCGGAGCGGCAGGGGGGGAGCTGTTTTTT.

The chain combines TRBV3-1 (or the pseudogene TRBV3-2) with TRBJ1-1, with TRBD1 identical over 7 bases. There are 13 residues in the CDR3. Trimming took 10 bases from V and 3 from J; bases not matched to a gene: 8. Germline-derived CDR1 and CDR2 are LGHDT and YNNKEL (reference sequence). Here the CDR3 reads CATRQGKDTEAFF. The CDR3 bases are TGTGCCACCAGACAGGGAAAGGACACTGAAGCTTTCTTT.

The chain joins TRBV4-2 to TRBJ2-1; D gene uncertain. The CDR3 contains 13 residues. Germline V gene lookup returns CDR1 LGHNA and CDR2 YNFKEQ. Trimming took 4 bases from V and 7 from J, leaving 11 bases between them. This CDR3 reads CASSPSWGNEQFF. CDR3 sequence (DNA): TGTGCCAGCAGCCCTTCTTGGGGTAATGAGCAGTTCTTC.

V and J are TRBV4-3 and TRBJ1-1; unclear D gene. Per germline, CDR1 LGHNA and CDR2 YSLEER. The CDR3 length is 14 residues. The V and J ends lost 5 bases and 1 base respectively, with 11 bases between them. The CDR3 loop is CASSSSNWNTEAFF. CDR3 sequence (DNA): TGCGCCAGCAGCTCTTCGAACTGGAACACTGAAGCTTTCTTT.

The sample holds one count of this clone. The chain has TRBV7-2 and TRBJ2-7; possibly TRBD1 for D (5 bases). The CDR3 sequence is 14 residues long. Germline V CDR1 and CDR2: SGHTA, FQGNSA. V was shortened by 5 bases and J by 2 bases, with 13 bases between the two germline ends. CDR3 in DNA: TGTGCCAGCAGCACAGGCCCTACGACCTACGAGCAGTACTTC. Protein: CASSTGPTTYEQYF.

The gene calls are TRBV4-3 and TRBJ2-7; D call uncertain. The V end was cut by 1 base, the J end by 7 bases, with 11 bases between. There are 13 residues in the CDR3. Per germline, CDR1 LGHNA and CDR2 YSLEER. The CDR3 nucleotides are TGCGCCAGCAGCCAAGTGCGCGGTCTGGAGCAGTACTTC. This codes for CASSQVRGLEQYF.

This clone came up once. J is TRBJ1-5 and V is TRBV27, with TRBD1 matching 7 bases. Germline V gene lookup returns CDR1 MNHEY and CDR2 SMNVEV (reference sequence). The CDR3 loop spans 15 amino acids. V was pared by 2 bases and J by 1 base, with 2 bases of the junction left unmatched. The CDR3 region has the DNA TGTGCCAGCAGTTTAGACAGGGAAAGCAATCAGCCCCAGCATTTT. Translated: CASSLDRESNQPQHF.

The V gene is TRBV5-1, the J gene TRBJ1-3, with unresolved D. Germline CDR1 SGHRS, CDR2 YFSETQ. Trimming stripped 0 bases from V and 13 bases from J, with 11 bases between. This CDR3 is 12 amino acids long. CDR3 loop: CASSLEGRVIYF. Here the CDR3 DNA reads TGCGCCAGCAGCTTGGAGGGTCGCGTAATATATTTT.

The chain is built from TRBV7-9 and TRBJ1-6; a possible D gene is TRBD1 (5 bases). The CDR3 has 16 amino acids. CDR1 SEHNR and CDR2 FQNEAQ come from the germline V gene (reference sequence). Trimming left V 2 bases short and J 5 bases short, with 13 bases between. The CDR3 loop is CASSLRRARDNSPLHF. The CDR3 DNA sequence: TGTGCCAGCAGCTTACGACGGGCCAGGGATAATTCACCCCTCCACTTT.

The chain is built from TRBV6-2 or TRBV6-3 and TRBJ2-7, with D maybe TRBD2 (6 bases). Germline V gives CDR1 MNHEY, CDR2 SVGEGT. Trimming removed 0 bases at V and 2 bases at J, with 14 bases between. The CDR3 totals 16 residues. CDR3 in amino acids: CASSYSGRTNPYEQYF. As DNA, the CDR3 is TGTGCCAGCAGTTACTCGGGGAGGACCAACCCCTACGAGCAGTACTTC.

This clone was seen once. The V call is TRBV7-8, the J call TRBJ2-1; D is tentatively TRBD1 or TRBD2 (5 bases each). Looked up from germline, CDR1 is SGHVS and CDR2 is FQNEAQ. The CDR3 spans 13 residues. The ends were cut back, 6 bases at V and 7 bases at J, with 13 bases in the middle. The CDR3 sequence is CASSRLAGNEQFF. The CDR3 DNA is TGTGCCAGCAGTCGGCTAGCAGGGAATGAGCAGTTCTTC.

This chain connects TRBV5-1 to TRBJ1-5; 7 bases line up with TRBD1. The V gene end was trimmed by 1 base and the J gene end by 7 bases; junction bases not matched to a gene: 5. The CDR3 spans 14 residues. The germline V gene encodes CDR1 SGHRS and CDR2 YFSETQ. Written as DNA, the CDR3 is TGCGCCAGCAGCTTGAGACAGGGTAGCCAGCCCCAGCATTTT. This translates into CASSLRQGSQPQHF.

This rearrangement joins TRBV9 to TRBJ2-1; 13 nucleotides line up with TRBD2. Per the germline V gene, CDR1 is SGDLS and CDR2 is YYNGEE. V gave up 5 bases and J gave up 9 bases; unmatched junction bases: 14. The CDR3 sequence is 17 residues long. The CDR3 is CASSPSSGTSGVGEQFF. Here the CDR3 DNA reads TGTGCCAGCAGTCCATCCTCCGGGACTAGCGGGGTGGGTGAGCAGTTCTTC.

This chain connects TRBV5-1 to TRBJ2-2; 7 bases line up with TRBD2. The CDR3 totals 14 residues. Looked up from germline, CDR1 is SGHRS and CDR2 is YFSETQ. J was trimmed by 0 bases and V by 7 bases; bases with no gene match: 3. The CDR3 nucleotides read TGCGCCAGCGAGCGGGGATCGAACACCGGGGAGCTGTTTTTT. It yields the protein CASERGSNTGELFF.

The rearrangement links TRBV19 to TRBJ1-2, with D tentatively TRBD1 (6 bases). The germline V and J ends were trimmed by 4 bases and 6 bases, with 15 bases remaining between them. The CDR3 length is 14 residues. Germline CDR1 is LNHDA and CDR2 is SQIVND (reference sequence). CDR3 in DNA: TGTGCCAGTAGTAAGGGTCCAGGGGAGAATGGCTACACCTTC. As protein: CASSKGPGENGYTF.

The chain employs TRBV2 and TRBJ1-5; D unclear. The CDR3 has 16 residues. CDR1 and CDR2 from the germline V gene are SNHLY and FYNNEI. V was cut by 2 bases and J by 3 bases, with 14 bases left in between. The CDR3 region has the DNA TGTGCCAGCAGTGAACCCGGCAGTGTGGACAATCAGCCCCAGCATTTT. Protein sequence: CASSEPGSVDNQPQHF. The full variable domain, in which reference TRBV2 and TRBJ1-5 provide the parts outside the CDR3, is EPEVTQTPSHQVTQMGQEVILRCVPISNHLYFYWYRQILGQKVEFLVSFYNNEISEKSEIFDDQFSVERPDGSNFTLKIRSTKLEDSAMYFCASSEPGSVDNQPQHFGDGTRLSIL.